This section outlines one T cell receptor beta chain sequence together with its context. The V end was cut by 8 bases, the J end by 11 bases, with 15 bases between. Germline V gives CDR1 SEHNR, CDR2 FQNEAQ (reference sequence). The CDR3 is made up of 11 amino acids. Template material for amplifying TCR beta CDR3 regions consisted of RNA transcripts. TCR CDR3 regions were first amplified by RT-PCR with HTBI primers. TCRdb independently ran MiXCR on the multiplex PCR reads; one entry per CDR3 protein. The sample carries 92,000 or so distinct CDR3 sequences, roughly 56% recorded once. This specimen belongs to a study of T cells in Graves' hyperthyroidism and ophthalmopathy. Each patient was aged 18 to 65 and had newly diagnosed hyperthyroidism of under 2 months' duration.

The specimen sequenced was blood. The chain links TRBV7-9 to TRBJ1-1; D is undetermined. The TCR originated in a woman aged 40-49 years with Graves' hyperthyroidism. In DNA form, the CDR3 reads TGTGCCAGCGCTCGGGGATTTGGGGCTTTCTTT. This sequence encodes CASARGFGAFF.